The next 26 T cell receptor delta chains were all read from a single sample in a study of γδ T cells in repeated Plasmodium falciparum infection. Bulk repertoires came from Vgamma9/Vdelta2+ or Vdelta2-negative gammadelta T cells flow-sorted from PBMC. TCRdb re-called the multiplex PCR reads through CATT. The sample yields roughly 50,000 delta-chain clones, approximately 1.5% seen once. Sequencing was performed on gamma-delta T cells from blood. The source of these receptors is a pool of human donors (malaria-infected and uninfected, not separated).

As concerns this clone: The protein TCRdb gives is from a much larger clone and does not agree with this DNA's translation at residue 10, likely a read error; the protein shown here comes from the DNA. The rearrangement uses TRDV1 and TRDJ1, with 7 bases aligning to TRDD2. As TCRdb names no J gene, one was assigned here on the basis of a DNA match to germline. The trim removed 3 bases at V and 0 bases at J, leaving 22 bases unmatched. The CDR3 is 21 residues long. CDR1 TSWWSYY and CDR2 QGS come from the germline V gene. The DNA for the CDR3 is TGTGCTCTTGGGGACCCCATTCCTACTGTGAGGGGGTCCTGGGACACCGATAAACTCATCTTT. This translates into CALGDPIPTVRGSWDTDKLIF.

This clone was observed a handful of times. This likely came from a read error, as a far larger clone is one base away. The V and J genes are TRDV2 and TRDJ1; D unclear. TCRdb carries no J gene annotation; the J gene was assigned here by matching the DNA with germline. Germline-derived CDR1 and CDR2 are GEAIGNYY and EKD. V lost 0 bases and J 0 bases, leaving 16 bases between the germline ends. The CDR3 totals 17 residues. The CDR3 protein is CACDTVGTKRYTDKLIF. CDR3 sequence (DNA): TGTGCCTGTGACACCGTAGGAACCAAGAGGTACACCGATAAACTCATCTTT.

The table lists this clone with a few counts. This sequence joins TRDV1 and TRDJ1; the match to TRDD3 covers 11 bases. TCRdb offers no J gene call, so here the DNA was matched to germline to obtain one. The V segment lost 0 bases and the J segment 2 bases; nucleotides outside the gene matches: 23. The germline CDR1 and CDR2 sequences are TSWWSYY and QGS. The CDR3 consists of 23 residues. The CDR3 coding sequence is TGTGCTCTTGGGGAACTTACTACGTCCCGCTCTACTGGGGGATATCTCGGGACCGATAAACTCATCTTT. Amino acid sequence: CALGELTTSRSTGGYLGTDKLIF.

In the case of this clone: TCRdb has a much larger clone's protein, which differs at residue 5 from the translation of this DNA, likely because of a read error; what is shown is the protein translated from the DNA. CDR3 DNA: TGTGCTCTTGGGGGAGCCGACCGGCCCTTCCATTGTACTGGGGGATCCGATAAACTCATCTTT. As protein: CALGGADRPFHCTGGSDKLIF. V and J are TRDV1 and TRDJ1; 10 bases line up with TRDD3. After removal of 4 bases from V and 3 bases from J, the junction contained 23 bases not matched to a gene. The CDR3 is made up of 21 amino acids. Per germline, CDR1 TSWWSYY and CDR2 QGS.

This clone was counted many times. Other DNA sequences in this specimen translate into the identical CDR3. This chain joins TRDV2 and TRDJ1; 9 bases are shared with TRDD3. Since TCRdb gives no J gene, matching the DNA to germline was used here to assign it. Germline V gene data show CDR1 as GEAIGNYY and CDR2 as EKD. The CDR3 covers 14 residues. J lost 0 bases, V lost 9 bases, and 7 bases had no gene match. The chain's CDR3 is CAGWGIGYTDKLIF. DNA for the CDR3: TGTGCCGGGTGGGGGATAGGATACACCGATAAACTCATCTTT.

A word on this clone: The protein in TCRdb stems from a much larger clone and differs at residue 15 from this DNA's translation, likely a read error; here the protein is translated from the DNA. The J gene is uncalled and the V gene is TRDV1; the table names TRDD3, a call not compared with the DNA. Germline CDR1 and CDR2: TSWWSYY and QGS. This CDR3 is built from 16 residues. The CDR3 DNA is TGTGCTCTTGGGGAATCTTTCTGGGGGAGGTCCGATAAACTCACCTTT. Its protein is CALGESFWGRSDKLTF.

To note about this clone: TCRdb shows a much larger clone's protein in place of this DNA's translation, and the two differ at residue 19, likely through a read error; the protein shown is translated from the DNA. For the V gene the call is TRDV1; the J gene has no call; no check of the table's D call, TRDD3, against the DNA was made. The CDR3 totals 21 residues. Germline CDR1 is TSWWSYY and CDR2 is QGS. In DNA form, the CDR3 reads TGTGCTCTTGGGGAATTCAGACCCAGGTACTGGGGGATACGGGGCACCGATAAACCCATCTTT. The encoded protein is CALGEFRPRYWGIRGTDKPIF.

This clone was picked up many times. The likely explanation is a read error, given a far larger clone one base away. Other DNA sequences in this specimen translate into the identical CDR3. V is TRDV2 and J is TRDJ1; 9 bases agree with TRDD3. CDR3 length equals 15 residues. The V gene's germline CDR1 is GEAIGNYY and CDR2 EKD. Written as DNA, the CDR3 is TGTGCCTGTGAGCCTCTGGGGGATTACACCGATAAACTAATCTTT. It encodes CACEPLGDYTDKLIF.

A remark on this clone: This likely stems from a read error, as it lies one base from a far larger clone. The same CDR3 arises from other DNA sequences in this sample as well. The chain carries TRDV1 and TRDJ1, with D hard to call. The J gene, absent from TCRdb, was called here by matching the DNA to germline. CDR3 length equals 16 residues. Germline V gives CDR1 TSWWSYY, CDR2 QGS. The CDR3 reads CALGLLSAAPSFKLIF. The CDR3 bases are TGTGCCCTTGGGTTACTCTCCGCCGCGCCGTCGTTCAAACTCATCTTT.

This clone occurred many times. The chain uses TRDV1 and TRDJ1; 8 bases align to TRDD3. TCRdb lists no J gene, so it was determined here by aligning the DNA to germline. Germline CDR1 is TSWWSYY and CDR2 is QGS. This CDR3 region has 16 residues. In nucleotides, the CDR3 is TGTGCCCTTTGGGAAATGGGTGGGGGATCTCTCCATAAACTCATCTTT. Its protein product is CALWEMGGGSLHKLIF.

On this clone: A read error is the likely source, as a far larger clone sits one nucleotide away. Additional DNA sequences in this sample encode the identical CDR3. The chain combines TRDV1 with TRDJ1; 8 bases fit TRDD3. This CDR3 is 22 amino acids long. CDR1 is TSWWSYY and CDR2 is QGS in the germline V gene. In nucleotides, the CDR3 is TGTGCTCTTGGTGTAAACCCGCCTTCCGACGACCAATGTGGGATACGCACCGATAAACTAATCTTT. It encodes CALGVNPPSDDQCGIRTDKLIF.

A word on this clone: The TCRdb record carries a much larger clone's protein, which differs from this DNA's translation at residue 3; a read error is the likely cause, and the protein listed here is the DNA translation. This chain links TRDV1 with TRDJ1, with 9 bases fitting TRDD3. The J gene is absent in TCRdb and was assigned here via DNA matching to germline. The CDR3 spans 25 residues. From germline, CDR1 is TSWWSYY and CDR2 QGS. The CDR3 here is CAIGERVLGFGPPVLGDPYTDKLIF. The CDR3 DNA sequence: TGTGCTATTGGGGAAAGGGTTCTGGGTTTCGGTCCTCCCGTACTGGGGGACCCCTACACCGATAAACTCATCTTT.

This clone was detected many times. The chain combines TRDV1 with TRDJ1, with TRDD3 as a possible D gene (6 bases). Looked up from germline, CDR1 is TSWWSYY and CDR2 is QGS. The ends were cut back, 4 bases at V and 0 bases at J, with 21 bases in the middle. This CDR3 contains 18 residues. This chain's CDR3 is CALGVAIGGTPYTDKLIF. The CDR3 DNA reads as TGTGCTCTTGGGGTTGCCATAGGGGGGACGCCATACACCGATAAACTCATCTTT.

This clone was counted between two and nine times. A far larger clone is just one base off, so this is likely a read error. This specimen includes other DNA sequences encoding the same CDR3. The gene calls are TRDV1 and TRDJ1; 12 positions agree with TRDD3. The CDR3 is 21 amino acids. Germline values: CDR1 TSWWSYY, CDR2 QGS. The CDR3 sequence is CALGFPFLLGDTLGYTDKLIF. The CDR3 region has the DNA TGTGCTCTTGGGTTTCCCTTCCTACTGGGGGATACATTGGGGTACACCGATAAACTAATCTTT.

With respect to this clone: This DNA translates differently at residue 4 from the TCRdb protein, which is that of a much larger clone; a read error is likely, and the protein shown is the DNA's own translation. The chain uses TRDV1 and TRDJ1, with D perhaps TRDD2 (5 bases). Trimming removed 7 bases from V and 4 bases from J, with 28 bases in between. This CDR3 spans 18 amino acids. Germline CDR1 reads TSWWSYY; CDR2 reads QGS. CDR3: CALEKPIPPRVPLDKLIF. CDR3 coding DNA: TGTGCTCTTGAGAAGCCCATTCCTCCGCGGGTGCCTCTCGATAAACTCATCTTT.

There are many counts of this clone. The rearrangement joins TRDV1 to TRDJ1; D is tentatively TRDD2 or TRDD3 (9 bases each). The germline gives CDR1 TSWWSYY, CDR2 QGS. CDR3 length: 22 residues. Trimming removed 3 bases at V and 0 bases at J, with 32 bases between. CDR3 bases: TGTGCTCTTGGGGACACCCTTCCTACGGCCTTGGCTGGGGGATCGTACACCGATAAACTCATCTTT. Translated, it gives CALGDTLPTALAGGSYTDKLIF.

This clone was picked up a small number of times. This likely reflects a read error, since a far larger clone is one base away. The rearrangement uses TRDV1 and TRDJ1; 8 nucleotides align to TRDD3. In the absence of a J gene in TCRdb, the DNA was matched to germline to assign it here. The CDR3 length is 15 residues. Trimming cost V 5 bases and J 1 base; bases outside gene matches: 6. In germline, CDR1 is TSWWSYY, CDR2 QGS. The CDR3 here is CALGRRTGGTDKLIF. The CDR3 DNA reads as TGTGCTCTTGGGAGGCGTACTGGGGGCACCGATAAACTCATCTTT.

This clone was seen ten or more times. Just one base apart from a much larger clone, this may be a read error. The chain combines TRDV1 with TRDJ1, with a possible D match to TRDD3 (7 bases). Looked up from germline, CDR1 is TSWWSYY and CDR2 is QGS. CDR3 length equals 28 residues. CDR3 in DNA: TGTGCTATTGGGGAACGAAAGGACGAAAGGGGAAAGTCCCTACGTATTCCTAGGGGGGGATGGTCGGTCGATAAACTCATCTTT. This sequence encodes CAIGERKDERGKSLRIPRGGWSVDKLIF.

About this clone itself: This likely came from a read error, as a far larger clone is one base away. The identical CDR3 is also encoded by other nucleotide sequences in the sample. V usage is TRDV1 and J usage is TRDJ1, with D perhaps given as TRDD2 or TRDD3 (9 bases each). This CDR3 has 24 residues. Germline V lookup: CDR1 TSWWSYY, CDR2 QGS. The V gene lost 3 bases and the J gene lost 0 bases, with 38 bases spanning the gap. The CDR3 protein is CALGEFGRLPTPYTGGPDTDKLIF. The CDR3 DNA reads TGTGCTCTTGGGGAGTTTGGTCGCCTTCCTACTCCCTATACTGGGGGACCTGACACCGATAAACTCATCTTT.

This clone has only a few counts. The protein in TCRdb stems from a much larger clone and differs at residue 7 from this DNA's translation, likely a read error; here the protein is translated from the DNA. V gene TRDV1 combines with J gene TRDJ1; D is perhaps TRDD3 (5 bases). TCRdb carries no J gene annotation; the J gene was assigned here by matching the DNA with germline. CDR1 is TSWWSYY, CDR2 QGS, per germline. This CDR3 contains 19 residues. V gave up 1 base and J gave up 0 bases, with 21 bases separating them. CDR3 nucleotides: TGTGCTCTTGGGGAACCCCCCGTCTTAGGGGAACTCAACACCGATAAACTCATCTTT. Protein: CALGEPPVLGELNTDKLIF.

This clone was seen a handful of times. TCRdb's listed protein matches a much larger clone and diverges from this DNA's translation at residue 12, likely through a read error; the protein shown comes from the DNA. The genes are TRDV1 and TRDJ1, with 7 bases lining up with TRDD3. TCRdb is silent on the J gene; assignment here came from matching the DNA to germline. CDR1 is TSWWSYY and CDR2 is QGS in the germline V gene. This CDR3 contains 33 residues. The junction had 58 bases not matched to a gene; V was cut back by 3 bases and J by 0 bases. In DNA, the CDR3 is TGTGCTCTTGGGGAGACCCAATTTGGTAAAGGCTTTCCTCTTCGTACTGGGGATCGGGGGGGTCGGTGGAGTTTTCCATACACCGATAAACTCATCTTT. This translates into CALGETQFGKGFPLRTGDRGGRWSFPYTDKLIF.

As to this clone: TCRdb attributes to this sequence the protein of a much larger clone, which differs from the DNA translation at residue 16; a read error is likely, and the protein displayed is translated from the DNA. The J gene is TRDJ3, the V gene TRDV1; 11 bases fit TRDD3. The germline V gene encodes CDR1 TSWWSYY and CDR2 QGS. The CDR3 is 21 amino acids. The CDR3 coding sequence is TGTGCTCTTGGGGAACTACCTACAGGGTGGGGGATACGATGGGACGCCCGACAGATGTTTTTC. Amino acid sequence: CALGELPTGWGIRWDARQMFF.

This clone was recorded a few times. The protein that TCRdb holds for this DNA derives from a much larger clone and differs from the translated DNA at residue 9, which likely indicates a read error; the protein shown here is translated from the DNA. The chain recombines TRDV2 with TRDJ1, with D possibly matching TRDD3 (6 bases). The J gene is absent in TCRdb and was assigned here via DNA matching to germline. Germline V gives CDR1 GEAIGNYY, CDR2 EKD. V was cut by 1 base and J by 0 bases, with 23 bases left in between. The CDR3 is 19 amino acids. The CDR3 nucleotides are TGTGCCTGTGACACTGTACTGGGAGGCTCCTCTCGAAACACCGATAAACTCATCTTT. This codes for CACDTVLGGSSRNTDKLIF.

This clone was counted many times. Possible read error: a much larger clone is one base away. The rearrangement links TRDV1 to TRDJ1; TRDD3 is a possible D gene (5 bases). Germline V gene sequence: CDR1 TSWWSYY, CDR2 QGS. V was cut by 2 bases and J by 1 base, with 26 bases left in between. CDR3 length: 20 amino acids. CDR3 bases: TGTGCTCTTGGGGAAGACAGCGGGCCATCCTCGGGGGTCCTCACCGATAAACTCATCTTT. Amino acids: CALGEDSGPSSGVLTDKLIF.

This clone has only a few counts. This DNA's translation differs at residue 6 from TCRdb's protein, which comes from a much larger clone; a read error is likely, and the protein shown is translated from the DNA. This rearrangement joins TRDV2 to TRDJ1, with 7 bases that match TRDD3. Matching the DNA to germline supplied the J gene, which TCRdb does not give. The CDR3 is made up of 16 amino acids. V was clipped by 8 bases and J by 0 bases; unmatched bases: 14. The germline CDR1 and CDR2 sequences are GEAIGNYY and EKD. Here the CDR3 reads CASRRIGGLYTDKLIF. The CDR3 DNA is TGTGCCTCCAGGAGAATTGGGGGACTGTACACCGATAAACTCATCTTT.

Comment on this clone: A far larger clone is one nucleotide away, so this likely arose from a read error. Other DNA sequences within the sample encode an identical CDR3. The chain joins TRDV1 to TRDJ1; 12 bases are a match to TRDD3. In the absence of a J gene in TCRdb, the DNA was matched to germline to assign it here. Looked up from germline, CDR1 is TSWWSYY and CDR2 is QGS. Trimming removed 4 bases from V and 0 bases from J; junction bases left unmatched: 27. The CDR3 loop spans 24 amino acids. The CDR3 reads CALGVNFPNPDWGILERNTDKLIF. CDR3 DNA sequence: TGTGCTCTTGGGGTTAACTTCCCAAACCCTGACTGGGGGATACTTGAGCGGAACACCGATAAACTCATCTTT.